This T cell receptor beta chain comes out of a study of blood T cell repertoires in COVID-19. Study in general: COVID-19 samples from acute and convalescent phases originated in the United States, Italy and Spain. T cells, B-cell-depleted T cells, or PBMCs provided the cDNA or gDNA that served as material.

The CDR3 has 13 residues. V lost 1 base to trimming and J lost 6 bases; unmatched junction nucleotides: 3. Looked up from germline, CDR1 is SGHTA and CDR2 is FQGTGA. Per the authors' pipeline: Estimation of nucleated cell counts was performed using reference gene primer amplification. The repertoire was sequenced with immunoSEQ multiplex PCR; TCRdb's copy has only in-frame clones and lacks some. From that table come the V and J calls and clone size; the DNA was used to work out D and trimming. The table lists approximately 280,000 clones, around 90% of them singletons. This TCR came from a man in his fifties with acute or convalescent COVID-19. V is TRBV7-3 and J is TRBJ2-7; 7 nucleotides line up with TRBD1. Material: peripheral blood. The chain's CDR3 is CASSLKTGFEQYF. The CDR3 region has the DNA TGTGCCAGCAGCTTAAAGACAGGGTTCGAGCAGTACTTC.